This entry lists 18 T cell receptor beta chains sequenced from one sample in a study of CD8+CD57+ T cells in acquired aplastic anemia. Genomic DNA provided the template from which TCR beta VDJ and CDR3 profiles were obtained. TCRdb re-derived calls from the reads in MiXCR, one entry per CDR3 protein. The sample holds approximately 250,000 distinct CDR3 sequences, 70% to 85% seen once. In patients chosen for sequencing, flow cytometry had shown CD8+CD57+ cell expansion. The sample consisted of sorted CD4+, CD8+, or CD8+CD57+ T cells (not recorded which) from PBMCs. All receptors come from a human donor with aplastic anemia.

This chain joins TRBV6-5 and TRBJ1-2; D ambiguous. From germline, CDR1 is MNHEY and CDR2 SVGAGI. The CDR3 spans 14 residues. V was pared by 2 bases and J by 4 bases, with 11 bases between. The CDR3 region is CASSYGVSGYGYTF. For the CDR3, the DNA is TGTGCCAGCAGTTACGGAGTTTCGGGCTATGGCTACACCTTC.

In regard to this clonotype: Without the conserved terminal phenylalanine or tryptophan, this CDR3 likely stems from a read error. The chain carries TRBV7-9 and TRBJ2-3; D may be TRBD1 or TRBD2 (5 bases each). The ends were cut back, 8 bases at V and 6 bases at J, with 15 bases in the middle. CDR3 length equals 13 residues. The germline gives CDR1 SEHNR, CDR2 FQNEAQ (reference sequence). The CDR3 loop reads CASGDGVYDTQYV. In nucleotides, the CDR3 is TGTGCCAGCGGGGACGGGGTCTACGATACGCAGTATGTT.

As for this clonotype: The CDR3 end shows no conserved phenylalanine or tryptophan, and so a read error is likely. The DNA is omitted, as the CDR3 cannot be located on it reliably, and the CDR3 follows TCRdb's listing. The J gene is TRBJ2-3, the V gene TRBV7-3; the D call of TRBD2 is as the table states it, not checked on the DNA. The CDR3 sequence runs 13 residues, both termini included. CDR1 is SGHTA and CDR2 is FQGTGA in the germline V gene. CDR3 region: CASSPSSGELHFG.

This clonotype showed up just a few times. This CDR3 reads CASSSRDRGLLEQYF. CDR3 coding DNA: TGTGCCAGCAGCTCACGGGACAGGGGCCTCTTAGAGCAGTACTTC. V usage is TRBV9 and J usage is TRBJ2-7; 10 bases are shared with TRBD1. The length of the CDR3 is 15 residues. The germline V gene encodes CDR1 SGDLS and CDR2 YYNGEE. Trimming removed 4 bases from V and 7 bases from J; junction bases left unmatched: 11.

The J gene is TRBJ1-6, the V gene TRBV20-1, with D possibly TRBD1 on 5 matching bases. Germline V gene sequence: CDR1 DFQATT, CDR2 SNEGSKA (reference sequence). The V gene lost 0 bases and the J gene lost 10 bases, with 13 bases spanning the gap. The CDR3 loop spans 14 amino acids. CDR3 residues: CSARDLRGSSPLHF. CDR3 DNA sequence: TGCAGTGCTAGAGATCTCCGGGGGTCGTCACCCCTCCACTTT.

The chain carries TRBV6-5 and TRBJ2-7, with TRBD2 matching over 7 bases. The junction had 15 bases not matched to a gene; V was cut back by 8 bases and J by 2 bases. CDR1 MNHEY and CDR2 SVGAGI come from the germline V gene. This CDR3 is 16 amino acids long. CDR3 nucleotides: TGTGCCAGCCGGGGGAGGTCGCCGGGGGGAACCTACGAGCAGTACTTC. Its protein product is CASRGRSPGGTYEQYF.

For this clonotype: Lacking the conserved final phenylalanine or tryptophan, this CDR3 likely reflects a read error. No DNA is shown, since the ends of the CDR3 on it are uncertain; the CDR3 is the one TCRdb lists. This chain links TRBV7-3 with TRBJ2-3; the table calls TRBD2, which could not be checked here. The CDR3 is 13 residues long, counting both termini. The germline gives CDR1 SGHTA, CDR2 FQGTGA. CDR3: CASGGEANAVEHL.

The J gene is TRBJ2-1, the V gene TRBV29-1; D might be TRBD1 (6 bases). Trimming removed 3 bases from V and 2 bases from J, with 11 bases in between. The germline V gene encodes CDR1 SQVTM and CDR2 ANQGSEA. The CDR3 is 14 amino acids. The DNA for the CDR3 is TGCAGCGTTGACAGGGGTGGCGCCTACAATGAGCAGTTCTTC. Encoded protein: CSVDRGGAYNEQFF.

Notes on this clonotype: One end of the junction fails to match germline, which may point to a read error. J is TRBJ2-5 and V is TRBV7-3, with D tentatively TRBD2 (5 bases). CDR1 is SGHTA, CDR2 FQGTGA, per germline. The CDR3 contains 14 residues. The CDR3, as DNA: TGTGCCACCAGCAGAGGGAGCGAGGACGTGACCCAGTACTTC. This gives the protein CATSRGSEDVTQYF.

As regards this clonotype: The junction differs from germline at one of its ends, possibly a read error. The chain joins TRBV12-3 or TRBV12-4 to TRBJ1-2; D remains ambiguous. The CDR3 runs to 15 residues. The CDR3 nucleotides read TGTGCCAGCAGCAAGGGTGGAGGGTCAAACTATGGCCACACCTTC. Translating it yields CASSKGGGSNYGHTF.

The chain carries TRBV11-3 and TRBJ2-3; D not certain. The germline V and J ends were trimmed by 5 bases and 4 bases, with 16 bases remaining between them. The CDR3 runs to 15 residues. Germline V gives CDR1 SGHNT, CDR2 YENEEA. CDR3 nucleotide sequence: TGTGCCAGCAGCGCAGTAGCAGAGACCCCAGATACGCAGTATTTT. It specifies CASSAVAETPDTQYF.

Of note for this clonotype: Sequence at one end of the junction differs from germline and may be a read error. V and J are TRBV5-1 and TRBJ2-1, with D possibly TRBD1 on 5 matching bases. CDR1 SGHRS and CDR2 YFSETQ come from the germline V gene. This CDR3 spans 16 amino acids. The CDR3 is CASSRTRSRKSDEQFF. Written as DNA, the CDR3 is TGTGCCAGCAGCCGGACAAGAAGCCGGAAGAGCGATGAGCAGTTCTTC. The variable domain in full, with the rest retrieved from reference TRBV5-1 and TRBJ2-1, is KAGVTQTPRYLIKTRGQQVTLSCSPISGHRSVSWYQQTPGQGLQFLFEYFSETQRNKGNFPGRFSGRQFSNSRSEMNVSTLELGDSALYLCASSRTRSRKSDEQFFGPGTRLTVL.

The chain couples TRBV7-6 to TRBJ2-3; D unclear. CDR3 length equals 17 residues. V was clipped by 4 bases and J by 0 bases, with 17 bases between them. Per the germline V gene, CDR1 is SGHVS and CDR2 is FNYEAQ. CDR3 in amino acids: CASSSVGCNASTDTQYF. DNA for the CDR3: TGTGCCAGCAGCTCAGTAGGCTGTAATGCTAGCACAGATACGCAGTATTTT. Full variable domain (rest looked up from reference TRBV7-6 and TRBJ2-3): GAGVSQSPRYKVTKRGQDVALRCDPISGHVSLYWYRQALGQGPEFLTYFNYEAQQDKSGLPNDRFSAERPEGSISTLTIQRTEQRDSAMYRCASSSVGCNASTDTQYFGPGTRLTVL.

This rearrangement joins TRBV11-2 to TRBJ2-7, with D uncertain. Trimming took 3 bases from V and 11 from J, leaving 11 bases between them. Germline CDR1 is SGHAT and CDR2 is FQNNGV. The CDR3 sequence is 11 residues long. The DNA of the CDR3 is TGTGCCAGCAGCTTGCGTTCCGACGAGTACGTC. Protein product: CASSLRSDEYV.

In regard to this clonotype: Relative to the germline gene, one junction end is altered; a read error may explain this. The chain joins TRBV7-2 to TRBJ2-3; 8 positions agree with TRBD1. CDR1 is SGHTA, CDR2 FQGNSA, per germline. The CDR3 sequence is 13 residues long. The chain's CDR3 is CASSLAGGAAHGF. CDR3 nucleotide sequence: TGTGCCAGCAGCTTGGCAGGGGGCGCCGCCCATGGCTTT. The full variable domain, with the rest looked up from reference TRBV7-2 and TRBJ2-3, is GAGVSQSPSNKVTEKGKDVELRCDPISGHTALYWYRQSLGQGLEFLIYFQGNSAPDKSGLPSDRFSAERTGGSVSTLTIQRTQQEDSAVYLCASSLAGGAAHGFGPGTRLTVL.

As concerns this clonotype: The conserved final phenylalanine or tryptophan is absent from the CDR3, which likely points to a read error. The DNA is left out, because the CDR3 cannot be placed on it with certainty; the CDR3 is given as TCRdb lists it. The gene calls are TRBV9 and TRBJ2-5; the table assigns TRBD1, which was not confirmed against the DNA. The CDR3 numbers 13 amino acids, ends counted. Per germline, CDR1 SGDLS and CDR2 YYNGEE. Here the CDR3 reads CASSVGGQKTESL.

On this clonotype: At one boundary the junction diverges from the germline segment, which might be a read error. The CDR3 sequence is CASSAVTGPQETHF. The CDR3, as DNA: TGTGCCAGCAGCGCCGTGACAGGGCCCCAAGAGACCCACTTC. The V call is TRBV7-9, the J call TRBJ2-5; TRBD1 agrees at 7 bases. The germline gives CDR1 SEHNR, CDR2 FQNEAQ (reference sequence). This CDR3 contains 14 residues.

Regarding this clonotype: No conserved phenylalanine or tryptophan ends this CDR3, so it is likely a read error. It is unclear where the CDR3 begins or ends on the DNA, so no DNA is shown, and the CDR3 is as TCRdb lists it. The V and J genes are TRBV7-9 and TRBJ2-3. The CDR3 is 13 amino acids long, termini counted. Per the germline V gene, CDR1 is SEHNR and CDR2 is FQNEAQ (reference sequence). The CDR3 loop reads CASSLAEKSYEQY.